This T cell receptor beta chain was obtained from a study of spatial heterogeneity in lung cancer. Turning to the study itself: Alpha-chain sequences were consistently detected less often than beta-chain sequences. Overall study results and limits: At tumor resection, ubiquitous expanded TCRs were detected in blood more often than later.

With respect to this clonotype: Its target is unknown.

The time point is: sample taken at primary tumor resection. The study sequenced unsorted whole RNA from tumor, nontumor lung or frozen PBMC. Donation came from 70 or so patients with untreated early-stage non-small cell lung cancer. CDR1 and CDR2 from the germline V gene are SGHDN and FVKESK. This CDR3 has 13 residues. Trimming removed 0 bases at V and 13 bases at J, with 16 bases between. Every individual TCR cDNA molecule carried its own unique molecular identifier, which allowed correction of PCR and sequencing errors. TCRdb recomputed calls from the 5' RACE reads with MiXCR, one row per CDR3 protein. In the table there are roughly 17,000 distinct CDR3 sequences, about 22% of which are singletons.

This receptor was obtained from a female donor with early-stage non-small cell lung cancer. The gene calls are TRBV14 and TRBJ2-7; D possibly corresponds to TRBD1 (6 bases). Sequences were derived from PBMCs, sampled at surgery. This chain's CDR3 is CASSQDQGTRLYF. The DNA of the CDR3 is TGTGCCAGCAGCCAAGATCAGGGGACCCGGCTCTACTTC.